This is a list of T cell receptor beta chains from one sample in a study of yellow fever vaccine responses in identical twins. TCRdb processed the RT-PCR reads anew with MiXCR; each CDR3 protein has one entry. The data show under 25,000 distinct CDR3 sequences, roughly 72% seen once. Sequenced material: T cells from blood (PBMCs), unsorted or a sorted subset (not recorded which), taken before or after yellow fever vaccination (not recorded which). The receptors originated from a woman between 18 and 30 years old who received the yellow fever vaccine. The CDR3 runs from the conserved cysteine through the conserved F or W. D genes are given only for firm matches. Size values are once, few and many counts, or a class for expanded clones, and some rows have none.

V	size	D	J	DNA	CDR3
TRBV6-4	NA	NA	TRBJ2-1	TGTGCCAGCAGTGACTCAGGGACGCACTCCTACAATGAGCAGTTCTTC	CASSDSGTHSYNEQFF
TRBV11-3	NA	NA	TRBJ2-1	TGTGCCAGCAGCTTAAGGTCCCCCGGCCAGGGAACCTACAATGAGCAGTTCTTC	CASSLRSPGQGTYNEQFF
TRBV2	NA	NA	TRBJ2-5	TGTGCCAGCAGTGAAAGGAGGATGGAGACCCAGTACTTC	CASSERRMETQYF
TRBV4-2	NA	NA	TRBJ1-5	TGTGCCAGCAGCCAAGCCCGGGGCCCTCAGCCCCAGCATTTT	CASSQARGPQPQHF
TRBV29-1	NA	NA	TRBJ1-1	TGCAGCGTAAAGGGACAGAACACTGAAGCTTTCTTT	CSVKGQNTEAFF
TRBV11-1	NA	NA	TRBJ1-1	TGTGCCAGCAGCTTACTTGCCCAAAATGAAGCTTTCTTT	CASSLLAQNEAFF
TRBV12-3/TRBV12-4	once	NA	TRBJ1-2	TGTGCCAGCAGTTTGTCAACAGCTAACTATGGCTACACCTTC	CASSLSTANYGYTF
TRBV7-9	NA	NA	TRBJ1-1	TGTGCCAGCAGCGTCCTTACTGAAGCTTTCTTT	CASSVLTEAFF
TRBV19	NA	TRBD1	TRBJ1-2	TGTGCCAGTAGTGCCCGGGGACAGGGGTATCAAGGCTACACCTTC	CASSARGQGYQGYTF
TRBV29-1	NA	NA	TRBJ1-2	TGCAGCGTCCCTCACAGGGATAACTATGGCTTCACCTTC	CSVPHRDNYGFTF
TRBV30	once	NA	TRBJ1-2	TGTGCCTGGAGTGTGGTCTGGTCGAAGGTTAACTATGGCTACACCTTC	CAWSVVWSKVNYGYTF
TRBV7-1	NA	NA	TRBJ2-3	TGTGCCAGCAGCAAAGCCGGGAGTTACACAGATACGCAGTATTTT	CASSKAGSYTDTQYF
TRBV11-3	NA	TRBD2	TRBJ2-3	TGTGCCAGCAGCTTAGCTTCCGGGGGGGCAGATACGCAGTATTTT	CASSLASGGADTQYF
TRBV12-3/TRBV12-4	NA	NA	TRBJ2-5	TGTGCCAGCAGTTTAGATGGGGTCCAAGAGACCCAGTACTTC	CASSLDGVQETQYF
TRBV12-3/TRBV12-4	NA	TRBD1	TRBJ2-1	TGTGCCAGCAGGGGACAGGCCGGCGATGAGCAGTTCTTC	CASRGQAGDEQFF
TRBV18	NA	NA	TRBJ2-1	TGTGCCAGCTCACCACCTGCAGGTTACAATGAGCAGTTCTTC	CASSPPAGYNEQFF
TRBV11-1	NA	TRBD2	TRBJ2-1	TGTGCCAGCAGCTTAGGCCGGGAGGGTAGGAATGAGCAGTTCTTC	CASSLGREGRNEQFF
TRBV10-3	NA	NA	TRBJ1-1	TGTGCCATCTCAGATTGGGCAGGTGAAGCTTTCTTT	CAISDWAGEAFF
TRBV29-1	NA	TRBD2	TRBJ2-7	TGCAGCGTGGGGGCGCGGGGGGACGAGCAGTACTTC	CSVGARGDEQYF
TRBV19	few	NA	TRBJ2-3	TGTGCCAGTAGAACCGGACCGGAAAAAGATACGCAGTATTTT	CASRTGPEKDTQYF
TRBV14	NA	NA	TRBJ2-1	TGTGCCAGCAGCCAAGGTGGGGGTTTTGTCGGTGAGCAGTTCTTC	CASSQGGGFVGEQFF
TRBV2	NA	NA	TRBJ1-5	TGTGCCAGCAGTGACCGGGGGGGGAGGCAGCCCCAGCATTTT	CASSDRGGRQPQHF
TRBV10-3	NA	NA	TRBJ1-1	TGTGCCATCAGTGCCCTCGAGACAGCGAACACTGAAGCTTTCTTT	CAISALETANTEAFF
TRBV18	NA	NA	TRBJ1-3	TGTGCCAGCTCACCAACCCGCGGAAATCCTGGAAACACCATATATTTT	CASSPTRGNPGNTIYF
TRBV29-1	few	NA	TRBJ1-2	TGCAGCGTTGAAGGGGGCAATGGCTACACCTTC	CSVEGGNGYTF
TRBV11-2	few	TRBD2	TRBJ2-5	TGTGCCAGCAGCCCCGGGACTAGCGGGGGGCCGAGAGAGACCCAGTACTTC	CASSPGTSGGPRETQYF
TRBV28	NA	NA	TRBJ2-2	TGTGCCAGTTCAAGGGCAGGTTCAACCGGGGAGCTGTTTTTT	CASSRAGSTGELFF
TRBV5-1	NA	NA	TRBJ1-1	TGCGCCAGCAGCTTGGACAGAACGAACACTGAAGCTTTCTTT	CASSLDRTNTEAFF
TRBV3-1	few	TRBD2	TRBJ2-2	TGTGCCAGCAGCCCGCGGGGGGGCAGTCACACCGGGGAGCTGTTTTTT	CASSPRGGSHTGELFF
TRBV20-1	NA	TRBD2	TRBJ2-5	TGCAGTGTACGGGGGGGCCAAGAGACCCAGTACTTC	CSVRGGQETQYF
TRBV13	once	TRBD2	TRBJ2-1	TGTGCCAGCCAGCGGGAGCAAGGAAATGAGCAGTTCTTC	CASQREQGNEQFF
TRBV28	NA	NA	TRBJ2-5	TGTGCCAGCAGTGACGGGACCCTAGAGACCCAGTACTTC	CASSDGTLETQYF
TRBV24-1	NA	NA	TRBJ1-5	TGTGCCACCAGTTCCGGAGAGAGAAGCAATCAGCCCCAGCATTTT	CATSSGERSNQPQHF
TRBV11-3	NA	TRBD1	TRBJ2-7	TGTGCCAGCAGCAAACCCGGGACAGGGAGCTACGAGCAGTACTTC	CASSKPGTGSYEQYF
TRBV20-1	NA	NA	TRBJ1-1	TGCAGTGTCCCGCAGGGTGAGACCACTGAAGCTTTCTTT	CSVPQGETTEAFF
TRBV15	NA	NA	TRBJ2-1	TGTGCCACCAGCAGAGATATAGGGACAACCCTTTACAATGAGCAGTTCTTC	CATSRDIGTTLYNEQFF
TRBV27	NA	NA	TRBJ1-1	TGTGCCAGCAGTTTCTTCGACGGGAACACTGAAGCTTTCTTT	CASSFFDGNTEAFF
TRBV18	NA	NA	TRBJ1-6	TGTGCCAGCTCCGCCTCGGGTACTGATTCACCCCTCCACTTT	CASSASGTDSPLHF
TRBV12-3/TRBV12-4	NA	NA	TRBJ2-7	TGTGCCAGCAGTTTTACCCTCTACGAGCAGTACTTC	CASSFTLYEQYF
TRBV7-2	NA	TRBD1	TRBJ2-3	TGTGCCAGCAGCTTAGCGGGACAGTCTAGCACAGATACGCAGTATTTT	CASSLAGQSSTDTQYF
TRBV6-1	NA	NA	TRBJ2-3	TGTGCCAGCGCTAAAGGGATTCACACTAACCCCACAGATACGCAGTATTTT	CASAKGIHTNPTDTQYF
TRBV29-1	NA	NA	TRBJ2-6	TGCAGCGTTGAAGAGGATGGGACATCTGGGGCCAACGTCCTGACTTTC	CSVEEDGTSGANVLTF
TRBV18	few	TRBD1	TRBJ2-7	TGTGCCAGCTCACCGGGACAGGGGTTAGGCTACGAGCAGTACTTC	CASSPGQGLGYEQYF
TRBV10-3	NA	TRBD1	TRBJ2-1	TGTGCCATCAGTGAGATCACAGGGGCTCCCAATGAGCAGTTCTTC	CAISEITGAPNEQFF
TRBV20-1	few	NA	TRBJ1-5	TGCAGTGCCCAGAGGGGTGACTACCAGCATTTT	CSAQRGDYQHF
TRBV7-9	NA	TRBD1	TRBJ1-1	TGTGCCAGCAGCACCCAGACAGGGTGGACCACTGAAGCTTTCTTT	CASSTQTGWTTEAFF